The 27 T cell receptor beta chains reported below all come from one sample, sequenced in a study of blood T cell repertoires in COVID-19. Data came from immunoSEQ multiplex PCR; TCRdb stores just in-frame clones and leaves some out. The sample shows around 150,000 clones, around 80% of them seen only once. The specimen was peripheral blood. The source is a woman aged 80 or older with acute or convalescent COVID-19.

This clone appeared a single time. The CDR3 DNA reads TGTGCCAGCAGGCTTAAGAGAGCAGGGGCGAGCACTGAAGCTTTCTTT. Translation: CASRLKRAGASTEAFF. The gene calls are TRBV11-3 and TRBJ1-1, with D possibly matching TRBD1 (6 bases). This CDR3 is 16 amino acids long. Per the germline V gene, CDR1 is SGHNT and CDR2 is YENEEA. The V and J ends lost 6 bases and 4 bases respectively, with 21 bases between them.

V and J are TRBV6-2 or TRBV6-3 and TRBJ2-7; tentatively, D is TRBD1 (5 bases). The CDR3 length is 15 residues. The V and J ends lost 0 bases and 7 bases respectively, with 16 bases between them. Germline V CDR1 and CDR2: MNHEY, SVGEGT. The CDR3 nucleotides are TGTGCCAGCAGTTACTCCGCCGCAGGGATTGGAGAGCAGTACTTC. Amino acid sequence: CASSYSAAGIGEQYF.

The rearrangement links TRBV19 to TRBJ2-2; tentative D call: TRBD1 (6 bases). Between the trimmed V and J ends, which lost 4 bases and 2 bases, there was a span of 17 bases. Germline CDR1 is LNHDA and CDR2 is SQIVND (reference sequence). This CDR3 has 17 residues. The CDR3 region has the DNA TGTGCCAGTAGTACCATACTTACAGGGCCCAACACCGGGGAGCTGTTTTTT. It is translated as CASSTILTGPNTGELFF.

This rearrangement joins TRBV18 to TRBJ2-7; D is possibly TRBD1 (6 bases). The CDR3 is 14 residues long. The germline V and J ends were trimmed by 3 bases and 3 bases, with 12 bases remaining between them. Per the germline V gene, CDR1 is KGHSH and CDR2 is LQKENI. Here the CDR3 reads CASSPSGTLYEQYF. In DNA, the CDR3 is TGTGCCAGCTCACCTTCCGGGACACTCTACGAGCAGTACTTC. The entire variable domain, with the rest obtained from reference TRBV18 and TRBJ2-7, is as follows: NAGVMQNPRHLVRRRGQEARLRCSPMKGHSHVYWYRQLPEEGLKFMVYLQKENIIDESGMPKERFSAEFPKEGPSILRIQQVVRGDSAAYFCASSPSGTLYEQYFGPGTRLTVT.

CDR3 DNA sequence: TGTGCCAGCAGCTTGACAGACTCTGGAAACACCATATATTTT. This encodes CASSLTDSGNTIYF. The chain has TRBV7-6 and TRBJ1-3; TRBD1 might be the D (5 bases). Germline values: CDR1 SGHVS, CDR2 FNYEAQ. The CDR3 has 14 residues. V was pared by 3 bases and J by 0 bases, with 6 bases between.

This chain connects TRBV5-6 to TRBJ2-3, with no clear D. CDR1 SGHDT and CDR2 YYEEEE come from the germline V gene. Trimming took off 6 bases at V and 5 bases at J, with 16 bases between the two ends. This CDR3 is built from 14 residues. CDR3 sequence reads: CASTEVGLGDTQYF. DNA of the CDR3: TGTGCCAGCACCGAGGTGGGTCTGGGAGATACGCAGTATTTT.

The V call is TRBV21-1, the J call TRBJ1-1; the table's D call TRBD1 went unverified against the DNA. TRBV21-1 is a pseudogene segment. The CDR3 is 11 amino acids. The chain's CDR3 is CASSGGQEAFF. The CDR3 nucleotides are TGTGCCAGCAGCGGAGGACAGGAAGCTTTCTTT.

This chain links TRBV19 with TRBJ2-2; 8 positions match TRBD1. Germline trimming cut 10 bases from V and 3 bases from J; bases unmatched to any gene: 4. CDR1 is LNHDA and CDR2 is SQIVND in the germline V gene (reference sequence). The CDR3 loop spans 13 amino acids. CDR3 loop: CATRTGYTGELFF. Here the CDR3 DNA reads TGTGCCACCAGGACAGGGTACACCGGGGAGCTGTTTTTT.

This clone was recorded once. The rearrangement uses TRBV27 and TRBJ2-3, with TRBD1 matching over 7 bases. This CDR3 is built from 15 residues. V lost 8 bases, J lost 4 bases, and 12 bases stayed unmatched. Germline CDR1 is MNHEY and CDR2 is SMNVEV (reference sequence). The CDR3 sequence: CASAQGKGRADTQYF. DNA of the CDR3: TGTGCCAGCGCACAGGGGAAGGGCAGGGCAGATACGCAGTATTTT.

This chain connects TRBV28 to TRBJ2-3; D might be TRBD1 (6 bases). In germline, CDR1 is MDHEN, CDR2 SYDVKM. The V end lost 2 bases, the J end lost 1 base, and 25 bases lay between the germline ends. The CDR3 is 20 residues long. CDR3 sequence (DNA): TGTGCCAGCAGTTTAAGTTGGGGGACAAGTAATGTGGGGGGCACAGATACGCAGTATTTT. Its protein product is CASSLSWGTSNVGGTDTQYF. Supplemented by reference TRBV28 and TRBJ2-3, the full variable domain reads DVKVTQSSRYLVKRTGEKVFLECVQDMDHENMFWYRQDPGLGLRLIYFSYDVKMKEKGDIPEGYSVSREKKERFSLILESASTNQTSMYLCASSLSWGTSNVGGTDTQYFGPGTRLTVL.

In this sample, this clone turned up once. J is TRBJ2-7 and V is TRBV2, with 12 bases fitting TRBD2. The CDR3 is 19 residues long. Germline V lookup: CDR1 SNHLY, CDR2 FYNNEI. Trimming removed 5 bases from V and 0 bases from J; junction bases left unmatched: 14. Here the CDR3 reads CASSNRTSGILKLSYEQYF. In DNA form, the CDR3 reads TGTGCCAGCAGTAACCGGACTAGCGGGATCCTGAAGCTCTCCTACGAGCAGTACTTC.

J is TRBJ1-2 and V is TRBV7-2, with a tentative D call TRBD1 (5 bases). Trimming removed 0 bases from V and 4 bases from J, with 24 bases in between. Germline V gene lookup returns CDR1 SGHTA and CDR2 FQGNSA. This CDR3 region has 19 residues. The CDR3 sequence is CASSLAGGRGTPKIYGYTF. In DNA form, the CDR3 reads TGTGCCAGCAGCTTAGCGGGTGGTAGGGGAACACCTAAGATCTATGGCTACACCTTC.

This chain uses TRBV7-2 with TRBJ2-7; possible D gene TRBD2, 6 bases. Germline lookup yields CDR1 SGHTA and CDR2 FQGNSA. The CDR3 covers 14 residues. V was pared by 5 bases and J by 6 bases, with 17 bases between. The CDR3 sequence: CASSPLGLPVEQYF. Here the CDR3 DNA reads TGTGCCAGCAGCCCCCTGGGACTGCCCGTCGAGCAGTACTTC. Full variable domain (rest looked up from reference TRBV7-2 and TRBJ2-7): GAGVSQSPSNKVTEKGKDVELRCDPISGHTALYWYRQSLGQGLEFLIYFQGNSAPDKSGLPSDRFSAERTGGSVSTLTIQRTQQEDSAVYLCASSPLGLPVEQYFGPGTRLTVT.

The chain has TRBV5-6 and TRBJ2-3; D is perhaps TRBD1 (5 bases). Germline V gene lookup returns CDR1 SGHDT and CDR2 YYEEEE. The length of the CDR3 is 13 residues. The V and J ends lost 0 bases and 11 bases respectively, with 13 bases between them. The CDR3 DNA sequence: TGTGCCAGCAGCTTGGGGACAAATACAAGGCAGTATTTT. Translated: CASSLGTNTRQYF.

The chain uses TRBV27 and TRBJ1-6; 9 positions agree with TRBD1. The CDR3 spans 14 residues. Trimming removed 5 bases from V and 7 bases from J; junction bases left unmatched: 3. From germline, CDR1 is MNHEY and CDR2 SMNVEV (reference sequence). In nucleotides, the CDR3 is TGTGCCAGCAGTCAGGGACAGGGAAATTCACCCCTCCACTTT. Its protein is CASSQGQGNSPLHF.

This clone was seen a single time. The chain is built from TRBV6-5 and TRBJ1-5; D is perhaps TRBD1 (5 bases). The V gene's germline CDR1 is MNHEY and CDR2 SVGAGI. V was shortened by 6 bases and J by 2 bases, with 11 bases between the two germline ends. The CDR3 runs to 14 residues. CDR3 nucleotide sequence: TGTGCCAGCAGCATGACACAGGGCAATCAGCCCCAGCATTTT. This translates into CASSMTQGNQPQHF.

V is TRBV9 and J is TRBJ2-1; 12 bases match TRBD2. Trimming took 0 bases from V and 9 from J; bases not matched to a gene: 4. Germline loops: CDR1 SGDLS, CDR2 YYNGEE. The CDR3 loop spans 15 amino acids. CDR3 bases: TGTGCCAGCAGCGTAGCTAGCGGGGGGGTTAGTGAGCAGTTCTTC. Translation: CASSVASGGVSEQFF.

There are many counts of this clone. The chain recombines TRBV4-1 with TRBJ2-4; D uncertain. V dropped 0 bases and J dropped 3 bases, with 9 bases sitting between them. Per the germline V gene, CDR1 is MGHRA and CDR2 is YSYEKL. The CDR3 sequence is 15 residues long. This CDR3 is CASSQDGLVKNIQYF. The CDR3 DNA sequence: TGCGCCAGCAGCCAAGATGGCCTGGTCAAAAACATTCAGTACTTC.

This clone has a handful of counts. The V and J genes are TRBV15 and TRBJ2-1; no definite D call. The CDR3 has 13 residues. Trimming pared 2 bases from V and 6 bases from J, leaving 8 bases between. Germline V gene data show CDR1 as LNHNV and CDR2 as YYDKDF (reference sequence). CDR3 DNA: TGTGCCACCAGCAGACCCAACAGCAATGAGCAGTTCTTC. The encoded protein is CATSRPNSNEQFF.

The gene calls are TRBV7-6 and TRBJ2-1; TRBD2 agrees at 10 bases. This CDR3 is built from 15 residues. V was clipped by 5 bases and J by 4 bases; unmatched bases: 5. Germline V lookup: CDR1 SGHVS, CDR2 FNYEAQ. DNA of the CDR3: TGTGCCAGCAGCGAGACTAGCGGGCATTACAATGAGCAGTTCTTC. As protein: CASSETSGHYNEQFF.

V usage is TRBV7-2 and J usage is TRBJ2-5, with 10 bases lining up with TRBD2. The CDR3 is 15 residues long. Germline V lookup: CDR1 SGHTA, CDR2 FQGNSA. Losses at the gene ends were 5 bases for V and 2 bases for J; bases not matched to a gene: 5. The CDR3 protein is CASSIISGGQETQYF. The CDR3 DNA reads TGTGCCAGCAGCATAATTAGCGGGGGGCAAGAGACCCAGTACTTC.

The chain carries TRBV4-3 and TRBJ1-5; D is undetermined. From germline, CDR1 is LGHNA and CDR2 YSLEER. The CDR3 has 17 amino acids. V dropped 0 bases and J dropped 0 bases, with 12 bases sitting between them. This chain's CDR3 is CASSQDHGVYSNQPQHF. DNA for the CDR3: TGCGCCAGCAGCCAAGATCACGGGGTTTATAGCAATCAGCCCCAGCATTTT.

The chain uses TRBV4-1 and TRBJ2-2, with TRBD2 identical over 11 bases. The CDR3 consists of 16 residues. From germline, CDR1 is MGHRA and CDR2 YSYEKL. Unmatched junction bases numbered 6, after V lost 1 base and J lost 8 bases. CDR3 sequence (DNA): TGCGCCAGCAGCCAAGCGACTAGCGGGGTCGGGGGGGAGCTGTTTTTT. It yields the protein CASSQATSGVGGELFF.

A single count supports this clone. The chain employs TRBV10-3 and TRBJ1-2, with unresolved D. Trimming left V 0 bases short and J 6 bases short, with 8 bases between. This CDR3 is 13 amino acids long. The germline gives CDR1 ENHRY, CDR2 SYGVKD. The CDR3 sequence: CAISESGEHGYTF. The DNA of the CDR3 is TGTGCCATCAGTGAGTCGGGAGAGCATGGCTACACCTTC.

This clone was counted only a few times. The rearrangement uses TRBV2 and TRBJ1-5, with D maybe TRBD1 (5 bases). Germline CDR1 SNHLY, CDR2 FYNNEI. The CDR3 contains 16 residues. Trimming took 6 bases from V and 0 from J, leaving 15 bases between them. CDR3 in DNA: TGTGCCAGCAGGTCAGGGAATATTTATAGCAATCAGCCCCAGCATTTT. Translation gives CASRSGNIYSNQPQHF.

The rearrangement uses TRBV19 and TRBJ2-3; D is perhaps TRBD1 (7 bases). There are 14 residues in the CDR3. Trimming cost V 5 bases and J 4 bases, with 13 bases left between them. Germline V lookup: CDR1 LNHDA, CDR2 SQIVND (reference sequence). CDR3 sequence: CASSPRGVADTQYF. The CDR3 DNA sequence: TGTGCCAGTAGTCCCAGGGGGGTGGCAGATACGCAGTATTTT. The complete variable domain, with remaining parts taken from reference TRBV19 and TRBJ2-3, reads DGGITQSPKYLFRKEGQNVTLSCEQNLNHDAMYWYRQDPGQGLRLIYYSQIVNDFQKGDIAEGYSVSREKKESFPLTVTSAQKNPTAFYLCASSPRGVADTQYFGPGTRLTVL.

The chain's CDR3 is CASHRASGRTYEQYF. The DNA of the CDR3 is TGTGCCAGCCATAGAGCTAGCGGGCGCACCTACGAGCAGTACTTC. The chain couples TRBV5-4 to TRBJ2-7, with 8 bases matching TRBD2. With 7 bases clipped from V and 2 bases from J, the junction kept 11 bases outside the gene matches. The germline V gene has CDR1 SGHNT and CDR2 YYREEE (reference sequence). The CDR3 extends over 15 amino acids. Based on the CDR3 plus reference TRBV5-4 and TRBJ2-7, the full variable domain is ETGVTQSPTHLIKTRGQQVTLRCSSQSGHNTVSWYQQALGQGPQFIFQYYREEENGRGNFPPRFSGLQFPNYSSELNVNALELDDSALYLCASHRASGRTYEQYFGPGTRLTVT.